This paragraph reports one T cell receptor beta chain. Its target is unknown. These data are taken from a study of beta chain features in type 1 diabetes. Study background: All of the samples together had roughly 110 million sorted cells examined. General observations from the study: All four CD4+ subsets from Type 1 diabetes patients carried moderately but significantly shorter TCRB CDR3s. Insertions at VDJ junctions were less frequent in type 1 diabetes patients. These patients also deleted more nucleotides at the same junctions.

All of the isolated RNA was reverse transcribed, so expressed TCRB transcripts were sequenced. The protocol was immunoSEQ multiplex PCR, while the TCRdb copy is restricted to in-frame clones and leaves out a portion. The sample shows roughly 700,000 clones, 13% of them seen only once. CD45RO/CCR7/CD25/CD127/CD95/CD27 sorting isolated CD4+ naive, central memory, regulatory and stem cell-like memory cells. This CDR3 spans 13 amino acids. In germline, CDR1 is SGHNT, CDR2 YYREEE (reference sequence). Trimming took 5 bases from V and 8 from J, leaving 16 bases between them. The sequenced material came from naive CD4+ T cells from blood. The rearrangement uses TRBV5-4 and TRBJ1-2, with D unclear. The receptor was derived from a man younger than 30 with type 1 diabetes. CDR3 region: CASSTGVRYGYTF. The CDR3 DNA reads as TGTGCCAGCAGTACTGGGGTTAGGTACGGCTACACCTTC.